This record concerns one T cell receptor (beta chain) sequence. The germline gives CDR1 MNHEY, CDR2 SMNVEV (reference sequence). V shed 5 bases, J shed 3 bases, and the junction held 14 bases outside the gene matches. CDR3 size: 17 residues. This entry belongs to a study of shared T cell receptors in the human thymus. Some clones are missing from TCRdb's copy, which holds only in-frame ones; the method was immunoSEQ multiplex PCR. The sample contains approximately 660,000 clones, roughly 90% of which appear only once. The same data also contributed to another study, on human thymus T cells.

The chain joins TRBV27 to TRBJ1-1, with TRBD1 matching 8 bases. The receptor comes from a boy less than two years old with a congenital heart defect. The sample was thymocytes. CDR3 loop: CASSPHLGQGQDTEAFF. The CDR3 nucleotides read TGTGCCAGCAGTCCTCACCTTGGACAGGGACAGGACACTGAAGCTTTCTTT.